The sequence of this T cell receptor (beta chain) was determined in a study of response to subunit inactivated influenza vaccine. This clonotype was seen more than once but under ten times. Each CDR3 protein gets one entry after TCRdb re-called the RT-PCR reads with MiXCR. This table holds about 570,000 distinct CDR3 sequences, approximately 11% found once. These data also featured in a second study, about T cells expressing NK-cell markers. That report adds: cDNA encoding TCR beta was synthesized via 5'RACE template switching incorporating UMIs. Seven donors tested HCMV-seropositive and one tested seronegative among the eight sequenced. In about six donors, dominant NKG2C+ clonotypes were about 1.0-7.0% of CD8+ T cells. Researchers report these clonotypes also headed the CD3+CD56-NKG2C+ fraction in a handful of donors.

The sample in question was PBMCs from blood, obtained on the day of vaccination. This sequence was found in a man aged 45 to 65 who received an inactivated influenza vaccine.

As DNA, the CDR3 is TGTGCCAGCAGTAACAGGGGGCTTTATCAGCCCCAGCATTTT. Protein product: CASSNRGLYQPQHF. The chain uses TRBV12-3 or TRBV12-4 and TRBJ1-5; 9 bases align to TRBD1. The junction had 4 bases not matched to a gene; V was cut back by 5 bases and J by 5 bases. This CDR3 is 14 amino acids long.